These T cell receptor beta chains were read from a single sample in a study of neurological immune-mediated disorders. TCRdb analysed the 5' RACE reads with MiXCR anew, one entry per CDR3 protein. The sample has more than 95,000 distinct CDR3 sequences; 11% are singletons. Sequenced input: PBMCs. The receptors were gathered from a female donor with HTLV-1-associated myelopathy (HAM/TSP). The CDR3 runs from the conserved cysteine through the conserved F or W. The D gene is left open where the match is weak. Some rows have no size entry. The others give once, few or many, or a class for an expanded clone.

j_call d_call v_call clone_size cdr3_aa cdr3_nt
TRBJ2-6 NA TRBV7-8 many CASSLFLRGGTGANVLTF TGTGCCAGCAGCCTCTTCCTCAGGGGGGGAACTGGGGCCAACGTCCTGACTTTC
TRBJ2-4 NA TRBV10-3 many CAISESRGWAKNIQYF TGTGCCATCAGTGAGTCGCGAGGGTGGGCCAAAAACATTCAGTACTTC
TRBJ1-5 NA TRBV12-3/TRBV12-4 NA CASSSQQGWESGKHF TGTGCCAGCAGTTCCCAACAGGGCTGGGAGAGCGGGAAGCATTTT
TRBJ2-6 TRBD1 TRBV20-1 many CSARLDRAVGRGSGANVLTF TGCAGTGCTAGATTGGACAGGGCGGTAGGCCGAGGGTCTGGGGCCAACGTCCTGACTTTC
TRBJ2-7 NA TRBV7-2 NA CASSPQTGAYEQYF TGTGCCAGCAGCCCCCAGACGGGAGCCTACGAGCAGTACTTC
TRBJ2-7 NA TRBV5-1 many CASSLESGAYYEQYF TGCGCCAGCAGCTTGGAGTCGGGGGCGTACTACGAGCAGTACTTC
TRBJ1-2 TRBD1 TRBV2 many CASSPDPGTVYGYTF TGTGCCAGCAGCCCAGACCCCGGGACAGTCTATGGCTACACCTTC
TRBJ2-5 TRBD2 TRBV4-1 many CASSLLPGLAGGYQETQYF TGCGCCAGCAGCCTCCTCCCGGGACTAGCGGGGGGGTACCAAGAGACCCAGTACTTC
TRBJ2-7 TRBD1 TRBV14 many CASSQGVWTGNYEQYF TGTGCCAGCAGCCAAGGGGTTTGGACAGGGAACTACGAGCAGTACTTC
TRBJ2-3 NA TRBV5-1 many CASSSVSSTDTQYF TGCGCCAGCAGCTCCGTCAGTAGCACAGATACGCAGTATTTT